These 3 T cell receptor beta chains were all obtained from the same sample, sequenced in a study of shared clonotypes between healthy human individuals. Clones were sequenced by immunoSEQ multiplex PCR, and TCRdb holds only the in-frame ones, with some missing. The sample consists of about a million clones, approximately 76% of them appearing once. Sequencing used memory CD4+ T cells sorted from blood. The sample's subset: CD45RA-negative fraction. Receptors originate from a man younger than 35 in good health.

V gene TRBV7-2 combines with J gene TRBJ1-5, with no clear D. The CDR3 length is 12 residues. Trimming pared 5 bases from V and 6 bases from J, leaving 8 bases between. The V gene's germline CDR1 is SGHTA and CDR2 FQGNSA. The CDR3 region is CASSPPGQPQHF. In DNA, the CDR3 is TGTGCCAGCAGCCCACCTGGTCAGCCCCAGCATTTT.

This clone was found a few times. The chain couples TRBV7-6 to TRBJ2-2; weak D call: TRBD1 (5 bases). Germline CDR1 is SGHVS and CDR2 is FNYEAQ. The CDR3 totals 14 residues. V was pared by 2 bases and J by 10 bases, with 14 bases between. The CDR3: CASSLRQGLVELFF. Written as DNA, the CDR3 is TGTGCCAGCAGCTTACGCCAGGGTTTAGTGGAGCTGTTTTTT. Using reference TRBV7-6 and TRBJ2-2 for the parts outside the CDR3, the full variable domain is GAGVSQSPRYKVTKRGQDVALRCDPISGHVSLYWYRQALGQGPEFLTYFNYEAQQDKSGLPNDRFSAERPEGSISTLTIQRTEQRDSAMYRCASSLRQGLVELFFGEGSRLTVL.

This chain joins TRBV2 and TRBJ2-1; 14 nucleotides line up with TRBD2. This CDR3 contains 14 residues. Germline CDR1 reads SNHLY; CDR2 reads FYNNEI. Germline trimming cut 8 bases from V and 4 bases from J; bases unmatched to any gene: 1. The CDR3 bases are TGTGCCAGCCGACTAGCGGGAGGGTACAATGAGCAGTTCTTC. Amino acids: CASRLAGGYNEQFF.